This T cell receptor beta chain was recovered during a study of blood T cell repertoires in COVID-19. Study at large: Sites across the United States, Italy and Spain contributed samples from acute and convalescent COVID-19.

This clone was counted a single time. The repertoire was sequenced with immunoSEQ multiplex PCR; TCRdb's copy has only in-frame clones and lacks some. The sample lists 210,000 or so clones, 83% occurring once. Germline CDR1 and CDR2: SGHTA and FQGNSA. Trimming pared 0 bases from V and 5 bases from J, leaving 8 bases between. The CDR3 is made up of 15 amino acids. All exposed participants met a person with COVID-19 within 2 weeks before entering the study. The chain employs TRBV7-2 and TRBJ1-6, with D hard to call. This TCR derives from a woman between 45 and 60 years old who had been exposed to COVID-19. The sample consisted of PBMCs or T cells enriched from blood (not recorded which). The CDR3 coding sequence is TGTGCCAGCAGCTTAGCGGGCAGAAATAATTCACCCCTCCACTTT. Translation: CASSLAGRNNSPLHF.